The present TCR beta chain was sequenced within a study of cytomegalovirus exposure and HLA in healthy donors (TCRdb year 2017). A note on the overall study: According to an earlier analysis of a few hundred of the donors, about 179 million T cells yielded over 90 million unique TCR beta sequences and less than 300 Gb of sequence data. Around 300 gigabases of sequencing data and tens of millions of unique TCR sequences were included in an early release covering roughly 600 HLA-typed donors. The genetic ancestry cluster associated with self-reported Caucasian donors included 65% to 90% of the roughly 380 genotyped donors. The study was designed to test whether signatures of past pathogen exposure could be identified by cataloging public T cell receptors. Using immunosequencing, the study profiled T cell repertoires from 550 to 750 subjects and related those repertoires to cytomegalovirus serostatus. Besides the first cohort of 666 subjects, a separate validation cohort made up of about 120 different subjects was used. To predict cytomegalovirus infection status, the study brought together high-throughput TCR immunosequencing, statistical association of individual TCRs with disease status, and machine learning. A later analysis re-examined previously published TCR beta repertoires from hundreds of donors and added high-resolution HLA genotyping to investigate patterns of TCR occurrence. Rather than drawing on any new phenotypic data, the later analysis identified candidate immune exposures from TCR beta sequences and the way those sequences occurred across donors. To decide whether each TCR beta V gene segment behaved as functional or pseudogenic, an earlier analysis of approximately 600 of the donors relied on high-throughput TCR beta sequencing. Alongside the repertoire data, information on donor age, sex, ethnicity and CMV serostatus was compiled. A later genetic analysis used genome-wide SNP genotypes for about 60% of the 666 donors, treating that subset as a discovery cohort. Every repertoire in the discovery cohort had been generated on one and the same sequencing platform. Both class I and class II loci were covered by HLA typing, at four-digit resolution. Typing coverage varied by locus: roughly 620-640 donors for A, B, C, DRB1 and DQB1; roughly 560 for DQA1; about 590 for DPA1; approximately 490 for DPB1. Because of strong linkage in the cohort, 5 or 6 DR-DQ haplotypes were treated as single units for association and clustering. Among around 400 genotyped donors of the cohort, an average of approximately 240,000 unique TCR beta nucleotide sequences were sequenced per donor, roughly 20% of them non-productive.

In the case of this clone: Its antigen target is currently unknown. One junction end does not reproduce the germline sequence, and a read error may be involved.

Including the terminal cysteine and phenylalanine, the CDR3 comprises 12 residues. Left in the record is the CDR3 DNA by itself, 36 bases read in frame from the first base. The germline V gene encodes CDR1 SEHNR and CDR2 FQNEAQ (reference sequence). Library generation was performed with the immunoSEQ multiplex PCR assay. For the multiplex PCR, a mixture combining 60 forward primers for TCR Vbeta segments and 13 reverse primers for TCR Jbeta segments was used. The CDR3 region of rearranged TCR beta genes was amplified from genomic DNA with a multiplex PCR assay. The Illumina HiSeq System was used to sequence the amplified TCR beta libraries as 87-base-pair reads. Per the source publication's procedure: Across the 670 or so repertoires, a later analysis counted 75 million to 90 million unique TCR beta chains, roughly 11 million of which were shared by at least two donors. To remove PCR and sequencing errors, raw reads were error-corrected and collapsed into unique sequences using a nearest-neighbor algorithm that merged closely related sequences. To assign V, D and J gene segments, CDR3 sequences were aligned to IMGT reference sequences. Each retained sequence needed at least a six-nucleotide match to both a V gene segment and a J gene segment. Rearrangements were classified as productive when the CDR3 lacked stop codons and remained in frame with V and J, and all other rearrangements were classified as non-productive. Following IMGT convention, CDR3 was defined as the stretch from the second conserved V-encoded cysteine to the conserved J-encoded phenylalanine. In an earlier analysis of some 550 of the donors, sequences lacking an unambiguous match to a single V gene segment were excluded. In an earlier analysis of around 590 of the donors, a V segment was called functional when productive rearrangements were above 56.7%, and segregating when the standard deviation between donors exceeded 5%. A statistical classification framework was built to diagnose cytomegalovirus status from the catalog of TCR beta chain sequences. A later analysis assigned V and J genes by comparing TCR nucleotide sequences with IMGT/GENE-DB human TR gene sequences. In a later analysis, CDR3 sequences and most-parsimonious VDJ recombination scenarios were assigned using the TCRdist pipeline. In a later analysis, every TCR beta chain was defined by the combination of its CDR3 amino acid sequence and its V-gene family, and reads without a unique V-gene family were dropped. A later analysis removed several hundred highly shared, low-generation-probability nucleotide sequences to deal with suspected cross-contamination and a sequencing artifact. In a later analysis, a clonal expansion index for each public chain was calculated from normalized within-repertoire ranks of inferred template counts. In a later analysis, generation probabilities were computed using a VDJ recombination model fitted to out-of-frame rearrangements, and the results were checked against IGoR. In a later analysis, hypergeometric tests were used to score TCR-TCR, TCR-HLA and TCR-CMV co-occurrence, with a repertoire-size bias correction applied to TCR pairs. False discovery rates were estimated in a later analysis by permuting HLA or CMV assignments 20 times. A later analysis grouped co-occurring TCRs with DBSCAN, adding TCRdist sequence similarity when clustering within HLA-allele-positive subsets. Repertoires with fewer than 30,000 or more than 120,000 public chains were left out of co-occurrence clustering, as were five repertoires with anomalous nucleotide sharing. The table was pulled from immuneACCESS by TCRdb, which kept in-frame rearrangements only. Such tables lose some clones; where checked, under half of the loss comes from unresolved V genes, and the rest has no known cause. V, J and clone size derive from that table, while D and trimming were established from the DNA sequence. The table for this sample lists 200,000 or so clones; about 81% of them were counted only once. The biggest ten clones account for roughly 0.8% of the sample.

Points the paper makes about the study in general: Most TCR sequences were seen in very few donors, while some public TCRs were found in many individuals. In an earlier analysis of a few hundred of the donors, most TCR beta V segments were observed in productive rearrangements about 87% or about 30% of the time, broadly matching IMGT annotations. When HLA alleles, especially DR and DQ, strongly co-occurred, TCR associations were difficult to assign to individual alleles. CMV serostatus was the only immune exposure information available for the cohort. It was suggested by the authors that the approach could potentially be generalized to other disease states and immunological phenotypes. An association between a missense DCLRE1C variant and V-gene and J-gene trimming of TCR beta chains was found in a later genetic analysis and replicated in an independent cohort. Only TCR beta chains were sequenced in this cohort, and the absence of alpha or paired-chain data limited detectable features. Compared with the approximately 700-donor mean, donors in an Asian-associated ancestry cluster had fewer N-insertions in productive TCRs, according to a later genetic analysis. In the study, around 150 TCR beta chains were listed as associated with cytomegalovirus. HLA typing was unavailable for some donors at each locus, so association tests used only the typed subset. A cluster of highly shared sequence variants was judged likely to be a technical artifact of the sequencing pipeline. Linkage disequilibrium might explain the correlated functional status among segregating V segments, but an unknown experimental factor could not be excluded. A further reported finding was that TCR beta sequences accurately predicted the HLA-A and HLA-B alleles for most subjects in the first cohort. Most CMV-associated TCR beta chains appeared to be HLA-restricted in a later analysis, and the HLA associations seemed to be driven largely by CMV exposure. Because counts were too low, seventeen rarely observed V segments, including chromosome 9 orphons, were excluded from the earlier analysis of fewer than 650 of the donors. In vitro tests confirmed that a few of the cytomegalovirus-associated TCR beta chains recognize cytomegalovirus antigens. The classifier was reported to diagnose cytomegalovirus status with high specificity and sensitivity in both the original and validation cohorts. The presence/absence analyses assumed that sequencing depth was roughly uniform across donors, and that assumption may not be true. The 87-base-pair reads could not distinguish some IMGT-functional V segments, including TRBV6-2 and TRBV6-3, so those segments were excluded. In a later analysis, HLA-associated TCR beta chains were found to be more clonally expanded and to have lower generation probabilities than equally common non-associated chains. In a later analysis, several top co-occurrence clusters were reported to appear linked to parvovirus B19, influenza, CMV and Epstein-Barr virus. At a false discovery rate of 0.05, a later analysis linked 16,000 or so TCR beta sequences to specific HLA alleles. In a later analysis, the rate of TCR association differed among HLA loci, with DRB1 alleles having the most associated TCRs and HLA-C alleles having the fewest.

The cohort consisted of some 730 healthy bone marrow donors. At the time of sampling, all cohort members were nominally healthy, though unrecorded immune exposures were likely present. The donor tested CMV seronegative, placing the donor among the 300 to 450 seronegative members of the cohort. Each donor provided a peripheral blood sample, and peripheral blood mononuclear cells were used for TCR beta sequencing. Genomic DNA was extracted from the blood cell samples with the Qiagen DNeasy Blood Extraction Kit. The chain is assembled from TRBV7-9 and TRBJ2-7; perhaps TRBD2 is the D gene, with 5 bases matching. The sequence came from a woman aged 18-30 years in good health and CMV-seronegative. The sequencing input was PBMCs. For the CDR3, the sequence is CSSSGSRDEQYF. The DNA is TGTTCCAGCAGCGGATCGCGGGACGAGCAGTACTTC.